This T cell receptor (beta chain) stems from a study of TIL therapy for anti-PD-1-resistant metastatic lung cancer. Germline V CDR1 and CDR2: SGHVS, FNYEAQ. This CDR3 region has 16 residues. V lost 2 bases and J lost 6, with 18 bases in between. The libraries were made with immunoSEQ v3. Profiled with immunoSEQ multiplex PCR; TCRdb holds only in-frame clones, not every one. The sample has about 50,000 clones; just over 70% are singletons. Indicated time point: pre-treatment sample, taken before nivolumab and TIL therapy. Pleural nodules or supraclavicular lymph nodes made up most of the excised metastases sampled.

The chain recombines TRBV7-6 with TRBJ2-3, with D tentatively TRBD2 (5 bases). The source material was tumor tissue, sampled at baseline. The source of this sequence is a person aged 25-85 years with non-small cell lung cancer. CDR3 sequence reads: CASSLFSLGGSDTQYF. The DNA of the CDR3 is TGTGCCAGCAGCTTATTCTCCCTAGGAGGTAGTGATACGCAGTATTTT.